These 3 T cell receptor beta chains came from one sample sequenced in a study of beta chain features in type 1 diabetes. Expressed TCRB transcripts were sequenced after all isolated RNA was converted to cDNA. Sequencing used immunoSEQ multiplex PCR; TCRdb keeps in-frame clones, though not all of them. Of 300,000 to 450,000 clones detected, about 20% appear once; the ten largest clones hold approximately 0.041%. The sequencing input was naive CD4+ T cells from blood. Receptor source: a woman younger than 30 in good health.

The chain is built from TRBV10-3 and TRBJ2-3, with a tentative D call TRBD1 (5 bases). Trimming removed 6 bases from V and 7 bases from J, with 8 bases in between. This CDR3 comprises 11 residues. Germline-derived CDR1 and CDR2 are ENHRY and SYGVKD. The CDR3 DNA follows: TGTGCCATCAGGACAGCTAATACGCAGTATTTT. Residues: CAIRTANTQYF.

This clone has just a few counts. This chain connects TRBV4-1 to TRBJ2-3; 8 bases map to TRBD2. The CDR3 has 15 residues. CDR1 is MGHRA and CDR2 is YSYEKL in the germline V gene. V lost 4 bases to trimming and J lost 4 bases; unmatched junction nucleotides: 7. Written as DNA, the CDR3 is TGCGCCAGCAGCCTGCGGGGGGAGTTTTCAGATACGCAGTATTTT. It codes for CASSLRGEFSDTQYF.

The chain recombines TRBV11-1 with TRBJ2-3; the D gene is possibly TRBD2 (7 bases). This CDR3 comprises 15 residues. Germline CDR1 and CDR2: SGHAT and FQDESV (reference sequence). The V end lost 3 bases, the J end lost 4 bases, and 14 bases lay between the germline ends. In DNA form, the CDR3 reads TGTGCCAGCAGCTTCCAAGGGGGGGCGGCAGATACGCAGTATTTT. This translates into CASSFQGGAADTQYF.